These T cell receptor beta chains were read from a single sample in a study of T-cell memory formation after mild COVID-19. TCRdb itself ran the 5' RACE reads through MiXCR, one entry per CDR3 protein. The data contain 300,000 to 350,000 distinct CDR3 sequences, around 15% of them seen just once; the ten biggest clones take up over 20%. The sequencing sample was made of PBMCs or a T cell subset sorted from them (not recorded which). These receptors were taken from a man younger than 30 who had mild COVID-19 (a few samples of this study predate the infection). Cell type and time point are not known. Each CDR3 is given with its conserved first and last residue. D genes are given only for firm matches. Size is omitted from some rows. Given values are once, few, many or a class for expanded clones.

d_call	j_call	clone_size	v_call	cdr3_aa	cdr3_nt
.	TRBJ2-7	.	TRBV7-6	CASSLGWVYEQYF	TGTGCCAGCAGCTTAGGGTGGGTCTACGAGCAGTACTTC
.	TRBJ1-2	.	TRBV4-1	CASTPRSNTDNYYGYTF	TGCGCCAGCACCCCCCGCAGTAATACGGATAATTACTATGGCTACACCTTC
.	TRBJ1-2	few	TRBV5-1	CASSHRPREDWGNYGYTF	TGCGCCAGCAGCCACCGCCCGAGGGAGGATTGGGGTAACTATGGCTACACCTTC
TRBD1	TRBJ2-5	many	TRBV5-1	CASARQGQETQYF	TGCGCCAGCGCCCGACAGGGGCAAGAGACCCAGTACTTC
.	TRBJ1-4	.	TRBV19	CASSIEGTSEGSAVF	TGTGCCAGTAGTATAGAAGGGACATCGGAGGGTTCCGCGGTTTTT
.	TRBJ2-5	few	TRBV7-2	CASSSPGDETQYF	TGTGCCAGCAGCTCACCGGGGGATGAGACCCAGTACTTC
.	TRBJ2-5	.	TRBV2	CASSVRQETQYF	TGTGCCAGCAGTGTCAGACAAGAGACCCAGTACTTC
.	TRBJ2-2	many	TRBV5-4	CAVTGAELSSPGELFF	TGTGCCGTCACCGGGGCCGAACTTTCCTCCCCCGGGGAGCTGTTTTTT
TRBD1	TRBJ1-1	many	TRBV5-1	CASSSQGARNTEAFF	TGCGCCAGCAGCTCCCAGGGGGCGCGGAACACTGAAGCTTTCTTT
.	TRBJ1-2	.	TRBV27	CASSSIWFAGVGPNYGYTF	TGTGCCAGCAGTTCTATCTGGTTTGCAGGGGTCGGTCCCAACTATGGCTACACCTTC
.	TRBJ2-3	.	TRBV28	CASSGGLSTDTQYF	TGTGCCAGTTCGGGGGGCCTCAGCACAGATACGCAGTATTTT
.	TRBJ2-1	few	TRBV5-1	CASSLDVWGVGYNEQFF	TGCGCCAGCAGCTTGGATGTCTGGGGGGTTGGCTACAATGAGCAGTTCTTC
.	TRBJ1-5	few	TRBV5-1	CASSLEYGGKPQHF	TGCGCCAGCAGCTTGGAATATGGTGGAAAGCCCCAGCATTTT
TRBD2	TRBJ2-3	.	TRBV15	CATSSSAGLTDTQYF	TGTGCCACCAGCAGCTCAGCGGGGCTCACAGATACGCAGTATTTT
.	TRBJ1-5	.	TRBV19	CASSIEGQPQHF	TGTGCCAGTAGTATCGAGGGTCAGCCCCAGCATTTT
TRBD2	TRBJ2-5	.	TRBV24-1	CATSDPRRGGPMETQYF	TGTGCCACCAGTGACCCCCGTCGGGGGGGGCCAATGGAGACCCAGTACTTC
.	TRBJ2-3	many	TRBV3-1	CASSQFVGNTQYF	TGTGCCAGCAGCCAATTCGTCGGCAATACGCAGTATTTT
.	TRBJ1-6	many	TRBV6-5	CASSLKWGLDSPLHF	TGTGCCAGCAGTTTGAAGTGGGGCCTCGACTCACCCCTCCACTTT
.	TRBJ2-1	few	TRBV6-5	CASNQLGGRGEQFF	TGTGCCAGCAACCAACTGGGGGGTCGCGGTGAGCAGTTCTTC
.	TRBJ2-3	few	TRBV20-1	CSARDVAGGTQYF	TGCAGTGCTAGAGATGTTGCTGGGGGTACGCAGTATTTT
TRBD1	TRBJ1-1	few	TRBV20-1	CSARNEDRERTEAFF	TGCAGTGCTAGAAACGAGGACAGGGAGCGCACTGAAGCTTTCTTT
.	TRBJ1-5	.	TRBV6-2/TRBV6-3	CASSAGYQPQHF	TGTGCCAGCAGCGCAGGGTATCAGCCCCAGCATTTT
TRBD1	TRBJ1-6	.	TRBV30	CAWSVLTGRYSPLHF	TGTGCCTGGAGTGTACTGACAGGGAGGTATTCACCCCTCCACTTT
.	TRBJ2-1	few	TRBV6-5	CASSDHLVRGANEQFF	TGTGCCAGCAGTGACCACCTGGTTAGAGGGGCTAATGAGCAGTTCTTC
.	TRBJ1-2	.	TRBV19	CASRGEGVVGYGYTF	TGTGCCAGTAGAGGGGAGGGGGTAGTCGGCTATGGCTACACCTTC
.	TRBJ2-7	.	TRBV30	CAWGTDYEQYF	TGTGCCTGGGGGACTGACTACGAGCAGTACTTC
.	TRBJ2-3	few	TRBV20-1	CSARENRGSPDTQYF	TGCAGTGCTAGAGAAAACCGGGGAAGCCCAGATACGCAGTATTTT
.	TRBJ1-4	few	TRBV9	CASSAGSGAGDYEKLFF	TGTGCCAGCAGCGCCGGGAGCGGGGCAGGGGACTACGAAAAACTGTTTTTT
.	TRBJ1-2	.	TRBV7-6	CASSQETPPRAYGYTF	TGTGCCAGCAGCCAAGAAACCCCCCCTCGGGCCTATGGCTACACCTTC
.	TRBJ1-2	.	TRBV5-1	CASSLEGGKANYGYTF	TGCGCCAGCAGCTTGGAGGGGGGGAAAGCTAACTATGGCTACACCTTC
.	TRBJ2-6	few	TRBV29-1	CSSLDGLSGANVLTF	TGCAGCTCCCTAGACGGCCTCTCTGGGGCCAACGTCCTGACTTTC
.	TRBJ2-7	.	TRBV12-3/TRBV12-4	CASRGAGSEQYF	TGTGCCAGCCGAGGGGCCGGCAGCGAGCAGTACTTC
.	TRBJ1-1	once	TRBV4-3	CASSRGPGREVNTEAFF	TGCGCCAGCAGCCGAGGACCGGGACGGGAGGTGAACACTGAAGCTTTCTTT